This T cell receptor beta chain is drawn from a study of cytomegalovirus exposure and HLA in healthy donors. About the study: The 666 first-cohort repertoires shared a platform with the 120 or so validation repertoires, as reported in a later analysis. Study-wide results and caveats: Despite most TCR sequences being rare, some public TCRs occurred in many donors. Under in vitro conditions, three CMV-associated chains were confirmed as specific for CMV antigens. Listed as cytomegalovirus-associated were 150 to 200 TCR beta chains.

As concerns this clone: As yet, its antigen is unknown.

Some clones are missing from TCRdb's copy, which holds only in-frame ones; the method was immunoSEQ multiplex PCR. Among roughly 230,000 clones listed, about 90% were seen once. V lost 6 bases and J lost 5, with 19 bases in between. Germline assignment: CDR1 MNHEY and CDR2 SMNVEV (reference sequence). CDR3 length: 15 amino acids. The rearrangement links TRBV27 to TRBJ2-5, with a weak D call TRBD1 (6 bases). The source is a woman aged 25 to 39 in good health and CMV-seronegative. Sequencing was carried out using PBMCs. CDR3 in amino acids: CASSPDPQGGETQYF. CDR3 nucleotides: TGTGCCAGCAGCCCTGATCCACAGGGTGGGGAGACCCAGTACTTC.